Below, one TCR beta chain is given with its context. Its antigen is unknown. These data are taken from a study of beta chain features in type 1 diabetes. Trimming at V came to 9 bases and at J to 8 bases, leaving 10 bases not matched to a gene. Germline-derived CDR1 and CDR2 are SNHLY and FYNNEI. The CDR3 spans 13 residues. Study-wide points: Possible PCR preference for shorter templates applied equally to patients and controls.

cDNA synthesis used the whole RNA isolate, giving expressed TCRB sequences. TCRdb's table, derived via immunoSEQ multiplex PCR, lists solely in-frame clones and lacks some. The table includes hundreds of thousands of clones, 10% to 15% detected once. The sample comprised naive CD4+ T cells from blood. The TCR originated in a man aged 18 to 30 in good health. The chain carries TRBV2 and TRBJ1-2; 9 nucleotides match TRBD1. As DNA, the CDR3 is TGTGCCAGTAGACAGGGGGTACCGCGGGGCTACACCTTC. Protein sequence: CASRQGVPRGYTF.